This T cell receptor (beta chain) was identified in a study of vaccination and CD4 T cells after COVID-19. With regard to this clonotype: Antigen: not known.

The germline V and J ends were trimmed by 0 bases and 5 bases, with 13 bases remaining between them. CDR3 length: 15 residues. Germline V gene lookup returns CDR1 LNHNV and CDR2 YYDKDF (reference sequence). As for treatment: approximately 9-day PBMC culture with coronavirus spike peptide pools or control peptides (ViraFEST assay). Wells contained around 2 million PBMCs each, and these were cultured with around 9.6 IU/ml IL-2 and around 9.6 ug/ml peptide pools. Sequenced with the Oncomine TCR Beta short-read assay was DNA taken from cultured CD4+ T cells. TCRdb analysed the PCR reads with MiXCR anew, one entry per CDR3 protein. The sample has some 18,000 distinct CDR3 sequences; more than 70% are singletons.

The material was CD4+ T cells from blood, cultured in vitro, obtained after SARS-CoV-2 vaccination. This chain uses TRBV15 with TRBJ2-5; D is ambiguous. The clonotype comes from a human donor who received a COVID-19 vaccine. CDR3 bases: TGTGCCACCAGCAGAGATCCGATCTCCGGGGAGACCCAGTACTTC. It translates to CATSRDPISGETQYF.